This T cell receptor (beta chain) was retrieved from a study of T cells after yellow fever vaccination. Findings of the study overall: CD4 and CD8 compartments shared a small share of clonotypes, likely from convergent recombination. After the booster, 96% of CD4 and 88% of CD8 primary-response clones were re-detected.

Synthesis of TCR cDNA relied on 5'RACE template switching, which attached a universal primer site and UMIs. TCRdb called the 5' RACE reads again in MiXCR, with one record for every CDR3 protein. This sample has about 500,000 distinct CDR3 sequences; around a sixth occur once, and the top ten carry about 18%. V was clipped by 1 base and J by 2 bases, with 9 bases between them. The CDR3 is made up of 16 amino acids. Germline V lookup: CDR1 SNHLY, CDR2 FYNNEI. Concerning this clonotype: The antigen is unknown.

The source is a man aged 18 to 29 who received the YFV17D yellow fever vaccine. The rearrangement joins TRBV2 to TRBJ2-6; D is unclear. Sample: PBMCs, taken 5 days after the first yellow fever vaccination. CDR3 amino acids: CASSEDPSAGANVLTF. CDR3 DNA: TGTGCCAGCAGTGAAGACCCCTCGGCTGGGGCCAACGTCCTGACTTTC.